This T cell receptor beta chain stems from a study of identical twins. With respect to this clonotype: The antigen remains undetermined.

TCRdb re-derived calls from the 5' RACE reads in MiXCR, one entry per CDR3 protein. This sample has more than 1.5 million distinct CDR3 sequences; under 35% occur once, and the top ten carry approximately 0.25%. General observations from the study: Cross-sectional statistical analysis, not tracking of the same donors, underpinned the conclusions.

In germline, CDR1 is MDHEN, CDR2 SYDVKM. V dropped 5 bases and J dropped 12 bases, with 23 bases sitting between them. This CDR3 contains 14 residues. The sequence was obtained from a newborn girl in good health. This rearrangement joins TRBV28 to TRBJ2-7, with D maybe TRBD2 (5 bases). Sequenced input: cord blood. The CDR3 region is CASSSNRDSETRYF. As DNA, the CDR3 is TGTGCCAGCAGTAGTAACCGGGATAGCGAGACCCGGTACTTC.